These 2 T cell receptor beta chains came from one sample sequenced in a study of T cell responses to AZD1222 COVID-19 vaccine. The protocol was immunoSEQ multiplex PCR, while the TCRdb copy is restricted to in-frame clones and leaves out a portion. The data show some 69,000 clones, with roughly 85% seen just once and 25% held by the top ten. The sample was peripheral blood, taken 28 days after the second AZD1222 dose. These receptor sequences come from an adult who received the AZD1222 COVID-19 vaccine.

The chain couples TRBV19 to TRBJ2-1; 12 nucleotides line up with TRBD2. The V and J ends lost 5 bases and 1 base, in that order; junction bases with no gene match: 18. From germline, CDR1 is LNHDA and CDR2 SQIVND (reference sequence). This CDR3 is 21 amino acids long. The CDR3 sequence: CASSFKTSGSLVVMSYNEQFF. In DNA, the CDR3 is TGTGCCAGTAGTTTCAAGACTAGCGGGAGTTTAGTAGTCATGTCCTACAATGAGCAGTTCTTC.

CDR3 in DNA: TGTGCCAGCAGGGCTACAGGGAACACCGGGGAGCTGTTTTTT. Its translation is CASRATGNTGELFF. The chain carries TRBV6-5 and TRBJ2-2, with D perhaps TRBD1 (5 bases). Germline assignment: CDR1 MNHEY and CDR2 SVGAGI. The CDR3 sequence is 14 residues long. Trimming stripped 6 bases from V and 1 base from J, with 9 bases between.